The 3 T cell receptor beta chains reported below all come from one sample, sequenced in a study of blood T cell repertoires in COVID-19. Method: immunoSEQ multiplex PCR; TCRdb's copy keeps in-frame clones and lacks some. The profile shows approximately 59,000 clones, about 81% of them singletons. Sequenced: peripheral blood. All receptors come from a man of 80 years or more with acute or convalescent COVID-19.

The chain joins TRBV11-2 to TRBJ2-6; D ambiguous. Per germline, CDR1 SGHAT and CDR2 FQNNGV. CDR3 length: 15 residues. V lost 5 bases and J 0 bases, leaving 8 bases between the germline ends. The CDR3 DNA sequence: TGTGCCAGCAGCCCTACGATCTCTGGGGCCAACGTCCTGACTTTC. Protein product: CASSPTISGANVLTF.

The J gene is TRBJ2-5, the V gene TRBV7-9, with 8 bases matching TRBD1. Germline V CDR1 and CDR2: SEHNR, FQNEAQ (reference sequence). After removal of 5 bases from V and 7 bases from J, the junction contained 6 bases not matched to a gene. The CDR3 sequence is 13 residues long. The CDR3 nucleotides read TGTGCCAGCAGCACCGGACAGGGACTGACCCAGTACTTC. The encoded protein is CASSTGQGLTQYF.

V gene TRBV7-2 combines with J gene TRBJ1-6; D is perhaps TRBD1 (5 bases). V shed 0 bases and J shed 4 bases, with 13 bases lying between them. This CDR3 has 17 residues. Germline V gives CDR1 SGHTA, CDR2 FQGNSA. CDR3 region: CASSLALSGRYNSPLHF. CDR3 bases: TGTGCCAGCAGCTTAGCGCTTTCAGGGAGGTATAATTCACCCCTCCACTTT.